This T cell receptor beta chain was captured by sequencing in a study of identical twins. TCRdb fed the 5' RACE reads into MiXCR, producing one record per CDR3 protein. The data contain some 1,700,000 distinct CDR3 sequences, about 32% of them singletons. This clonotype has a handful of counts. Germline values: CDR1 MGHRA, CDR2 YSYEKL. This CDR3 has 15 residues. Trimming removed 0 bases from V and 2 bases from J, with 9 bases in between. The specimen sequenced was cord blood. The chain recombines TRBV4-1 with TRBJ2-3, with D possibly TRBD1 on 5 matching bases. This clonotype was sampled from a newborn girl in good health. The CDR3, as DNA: TGCGCCAGCAGCCAAGACAGGGAACACACAGATACGCAGTATTTT. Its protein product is CASSQDREHTDTQYF.